Below, 7 T cell receptor beta chains from the same sample are listed, as sequenced in a study of OX40 agonist ivuxolimab in advanced cancers. Method: immunoSEQ multiplex PCR; TCRdb's copy keeps in-frame clones and lacks some. The sample shows tens of thousands of clones, about 73% of them seen only once. The source material was CD4+ or CD8+ T cells sorted from blood, sampled in a trial of the OX40 agonist ivuxolimab. The receptors were sampled from an adult with an advanced solid tumor such as melanoma, head and neck, liver or kidney cancer.

V gene TRBV6-5 combines with J gene TRBJ1-2; D possibly corresponds to TRBD1 (6 bases). Germline CDR1 is MNHEY and CDR2 is SVGAGI. Trimming took 2 bases from V and 8 from J, leaving 15 bases between them. The CDR3 contains 14 residues. CDR3 sequence: CASSYLGQTWGYTF. The CDR3 DNA follows: TGTGCCAGCAGTTACCTTGGACAGACCTGGGGCTACACCTTC.

Remarks on this clone: This CDR3 is also generated by other DNA sequences in the sample. The V call is TRBV10-2, the J call TRBJ1-5; possibly TRBD1 for D (5 bases). Germline V lookup: CDR1 WSHSY, CDR2 SAAADI. The CDR3 is 13 residues long. V dropped 2 bases and J dropped 6 bases, with 8 bases sitting between them. The CDR3 here is CASSEGARQPQHF. CDR3 coding DNA: TGCGCCAGCAGTGAGGGGGCGCGTCAGCCCCAGCATTTT.

This clone appeared a single time. This sequence joins TRBV19 and TRBJ2-1; D is unresolved. CDR1 is LNHDA and CDR2 is SQIVND in the germline V gene (reference sequence). This CDR3 comprises 13 residues. The germline V and J ends were trimmed by 7 bases and 4 bases, with 11 bases remaining between them. For the CDR3, the DNA is TGTGCCAGTAAGCCCAATCCTTACAATGAGCAGTTCTTC. Translating gives CASKPNPYNEQFF.

This clone appeared a few times. The chain is built from TRBV19 and TRBJ1-5, with D perhaps matching TRBD1 (5 bases). The CDR3 consists of 14 residues. The germline CDR1 and CDR2 sequences are LNHDA and SQIVND (reference sequence). Trimming shortened V by 8 bases and J by 5 bases, and 16 bases separated the two germline ends. The CDR3 DNA sequence: TGTGCCAGTCAGGGCGGGGTGGGTTATCAGCCCCAGCATTTT. Protein product: CASQGGVGYQPQHF.

The chain combines TRBV5-1 with TRBJ2-1, with D unresolved. V was clipped by 4 bases and J by 4 bases, with 15 bases between them. Germline assignment: CDR1 SGHRS and CDR2 YFSETQ. CDR3 length equals 15 residues. In DNA form, the CDR3 reads TGCGCCAGCAGCATACGACCGGACGGGTACAATGAGCAGTTCTTC. Amino acid sequence: CASSIRPDGYNEQFF.

The chain carries TRBV10-3 and TRBJ1-1; D gene uncertain. Per the germline V gene, CDR1 is ENHRY and CDR2 is SYGVKD. The CDR3 runs to 12 residues. Deletions cut 6 bases from V and 1 base from J, with 6 bases between. Here the CDR3 DNA reads TGTGCCATCAGACAACCGAACACTGAAGCTTTCTTT. It specifies CAIRQPNTEAFF.

This rearrangement joins TRBV7-2 to TRBJ2-7, with 8 nucleotides matching TRBD1. The CDR3 contains 13 residues. The junction had 1 base not matched to a gene; V was cut back by 4 bases and J by 2 bases. In germline, CDR1 is SGHTA, CDR2 FQGNSA. CDR3 protein: CASSSQGAYEQYF. CDR3 coding DNA: TGTGCCAGCAGCTCACAGGGGGCCTACGAGCAGTACTTC.